This T cell receptor beta chain was sequenced in a study of neurological immune-mediated disorders. PBMCs numbering 2 million and stored at -80 C yielded the unsorted libraries. With 10-nucleotide random UMIs included, cDNA was synthesized by 5'RACE. TCRdb reprocessed the 5' RACE reads via MiXCR and lists one record per CDR3 protein. Among 130,000 or so distinct CDR3 sequences listed, roughly 3.2% were seen once. This clonotype was detected many times. The germline V gene has CDR1 SGHRS and CDR2 YFSETQ. The CDR3 extends over 15 amino acids. The V and J ends lost 0 bases and 3 bases respectively, with 12 bases between them.

This sequence originates from a woman aged 25 to 39 with multiple sclerosis. V usage is TRBV5-1 and J usage is TRBJ1-1, with D perhaps matching TRBD1 (6 bases). Source material: PBMCs. The CDR3 bases are TGCGCCAGCAGCTTGGTCGCAGGGGCGGACACTGAAGCTTTCTTT. Amino acids: CASSLVAGADTEAFF.